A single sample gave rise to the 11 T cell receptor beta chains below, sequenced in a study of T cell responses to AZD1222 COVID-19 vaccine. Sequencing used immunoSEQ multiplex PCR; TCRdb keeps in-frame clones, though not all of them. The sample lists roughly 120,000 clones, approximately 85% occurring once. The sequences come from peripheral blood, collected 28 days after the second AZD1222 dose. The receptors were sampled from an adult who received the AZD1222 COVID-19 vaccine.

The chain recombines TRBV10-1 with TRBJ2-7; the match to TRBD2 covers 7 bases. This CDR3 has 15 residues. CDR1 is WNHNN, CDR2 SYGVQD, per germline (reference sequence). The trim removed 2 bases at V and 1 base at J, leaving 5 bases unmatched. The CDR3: CASSERRGSSYEQYF. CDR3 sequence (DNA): TGCGCCAGCAGTGAGCGGCGGGGGAGTTCCTACGAGCAGTACTTC.

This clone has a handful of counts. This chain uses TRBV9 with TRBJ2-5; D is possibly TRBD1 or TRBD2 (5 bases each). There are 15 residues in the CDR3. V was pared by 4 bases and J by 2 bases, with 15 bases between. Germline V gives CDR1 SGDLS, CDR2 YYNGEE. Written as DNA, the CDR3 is TGTGCCAGCAGCTCTCCCGGGACGGGGCAAGAGACCCAGTACTTC. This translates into CASSSPGTGQETQYF.

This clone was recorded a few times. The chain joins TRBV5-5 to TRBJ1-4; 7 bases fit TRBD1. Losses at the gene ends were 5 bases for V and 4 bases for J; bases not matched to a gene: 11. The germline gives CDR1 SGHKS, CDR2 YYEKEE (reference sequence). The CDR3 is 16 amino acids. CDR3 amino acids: CASRNTGARDNEKLFF. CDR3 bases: TGTGCCAGCAGGAATACAGGGGCGAGGGATAATGAAAAACTGTTTTTT.

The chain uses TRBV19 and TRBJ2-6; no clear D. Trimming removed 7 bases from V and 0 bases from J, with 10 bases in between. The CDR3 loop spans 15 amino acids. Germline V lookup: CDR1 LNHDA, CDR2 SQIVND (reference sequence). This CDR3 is CASNTVHSGANVLTF. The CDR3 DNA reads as TGTGCCAGTAATACTGTGCACTCTGGGGCCAACGTCCTGACTTTC.

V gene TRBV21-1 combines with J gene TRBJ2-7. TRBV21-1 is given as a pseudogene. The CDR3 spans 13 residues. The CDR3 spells CASSPAPVPEQYF. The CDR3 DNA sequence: TGTGCCAGCAGCCCGGCGCCAGTTCCCGAGCAGTACTTC.

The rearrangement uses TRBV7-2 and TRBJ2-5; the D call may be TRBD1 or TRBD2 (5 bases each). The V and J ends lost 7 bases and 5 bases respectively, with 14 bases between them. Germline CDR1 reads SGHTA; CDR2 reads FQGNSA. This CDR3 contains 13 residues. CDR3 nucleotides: TGTGCCAGCAACCCTACCGGGGCTGAGACCCAGTACTTC. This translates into CASNPTGAETQYF.

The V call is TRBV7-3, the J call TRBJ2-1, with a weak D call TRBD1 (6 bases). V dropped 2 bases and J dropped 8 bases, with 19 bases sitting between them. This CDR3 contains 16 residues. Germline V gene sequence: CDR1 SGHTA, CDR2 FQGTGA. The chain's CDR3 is CASSLYWATGPHEQFF. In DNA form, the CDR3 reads TGTGCCAGCAGCTTATATTGGGCAACAGGGCCCCATGAGCAGTTCTTC. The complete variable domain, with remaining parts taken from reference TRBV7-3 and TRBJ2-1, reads GAGVSQTPSNKVTEKGKYVELRCDPISGHTALYWYRQSLGQGPEFLIYFQGTGAADDSGLPNDRFFAVRPEGSVSTLKIQRTERGDSAVYLCASSLYWATGPHEQFFGPGTRLTVL.

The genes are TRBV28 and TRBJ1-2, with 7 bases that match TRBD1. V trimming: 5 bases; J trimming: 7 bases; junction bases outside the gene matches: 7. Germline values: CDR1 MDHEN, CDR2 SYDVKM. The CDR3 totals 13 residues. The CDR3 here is CASSTGQRGGYTF. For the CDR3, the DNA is TGTGCCAGCAGTACGGGACAGCGGGGTGGCTACACCTTC.

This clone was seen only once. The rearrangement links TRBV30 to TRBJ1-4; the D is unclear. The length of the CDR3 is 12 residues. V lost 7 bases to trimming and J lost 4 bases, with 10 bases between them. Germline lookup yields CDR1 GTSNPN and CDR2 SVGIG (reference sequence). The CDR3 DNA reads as TGTGCCTCCCGACGGAATAATGAAAAACTGTTTTTT. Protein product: CASRRNNEKLFF.

The CDR3 protein is CASSFMDGGAGELFF. The CDR3 DNA follows: TGTGCCAGCAGCTTTATGGACGGTGGGGCCGGGGAGCTGTTTTTT. The chain joins TRBV7-6 to TRBJ2-2; D is undetermined. The CDR3 is made up of 15 amino acids. V was trimmed by 3 bases and J by 6 bases, leaving 14 bases between them. Germline CDR1 is SGHVS and CDR2 is FNYEAQ.

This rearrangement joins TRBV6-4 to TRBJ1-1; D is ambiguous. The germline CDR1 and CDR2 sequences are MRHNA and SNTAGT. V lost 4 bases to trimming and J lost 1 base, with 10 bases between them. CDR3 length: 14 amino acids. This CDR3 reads CASSASWANTEAFF. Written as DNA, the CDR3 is TGTGCCAGCAGTGCCTCGTGGGCGAACACTGAAGCTTTCTTT.